The next 20 T cell receptor beta chains were all read from a single sample in a study of T-cell reconstitution after alpha-beta-depleted transplantation in children. Preparation of the TCRbeta library was carried out with unique molecular identifiers. TCRdb re-analysed the PCR reads in MiXCR, keeping a single row per CDR3 protein. The sample holds about 360,000 distinct CDR3 sequences; about an eighth are singletons and the top ten take 4.3%. Source: PBMCs, taken from the stem cell graft. The receptors come from a human donor who donated a stem cell graft to a child with Fanconi anemia.

The gene calls are TRBV12-3 or TRBV12-4 and TRBJ2-2; D may be TRBD1 (5 bases). This CDR3 has 15 amino acids. V was pared by 1 base and J by 5 bases, with 11 bases between. CDR3 protein: CASSLGHRPTGELFF. Here the CDR3 DNA reads TGTGCCAGCAGTTTAGGGCACAGGCCTACCGGGGAGCTGTTTTTT.

This clonotype appeared many times. The CDR3 region has the DNA TGCAGTGCTAGAGGACAGGTAGATCTAGCTTTCTTT. This codes for CSARGQVDLAFF. This sequence joins TRBV20-1 and TRBJ1-1, with D possibly matching TRBD1 (6 bases). Germline V lookup: CDR1 DFQATT, CDR2 SNEGSKA (reference sequence). The CDR3 spans 12 residues. The V gene lost 1 base and the J gene lost 10 bases, with 13 bases spanning the gap.

This clonotype was picked up many times. The chain recombines TRBV5-1 with TRBJ1-1; D may be TRBD1 (5 bases). CDR1 and CDR2 from the germline V gene are SGHRS and YFSETQ. V lost 0 bases and J 4 bases, leaving 10 bases between the germline ends. The CDR3 length is 14 residues. The CDR3 loop reads CASSLVGAGTEAFF. CDR3 bases: TGCGCCAGCAGCTTGGTCGGGGCGGGCACTGAAGCTTTCTTT.

In this sample, this clonotype turned up many times. The rearrangement joins TRBV29-1 to TRBJ2-5; D remains unclear. CDR1 is SQVTM and CDR2 is ANQGSEA in the germline V gene. CDR3 length: 13 amino acids. The V and J ends lost 1 base and 1 base respectively, with 7 bases between them. The CDR3 DNA reads as TGCAGCGTTGAAGTCGCCAGCCAAGAGACCCAGTACTTC. Translated: CSVEVASQETQYF.

In its sample, this clonotype was seen many times. This chain connects TRBV9 to TRBJ1-1; no reliable D call. The CDR3 runs 14 residues. Germline assignment: CDR1 SGDLS and CDR2 YYNGEE. Trimming removed 0 bases from V and 1 base from J, with 7 bases in between. CDR3 sequence (DNA): TGTGCCAGCAGCGTAGGGCCCGGGAACACTGAAGCTTTCTTT. Translation gives CASSVGPGNTEAFF.

As to this clonotype: An end of the junction does not agree with germline; a read error may underlie this. The chain couples TRBV12-3 or TRBV12-4 to TRBJ2-5, with a weak D call TRBD2 (5 bases). The CDR3 consists of 13 residues. The CDR3 spells CASGLARSEIQYF. CDR3 sequence (DNA): TGTGCCAGCGGTTTAGCGCGTAGCGAGATCCAGTACTTC.

This chain connects TRBV18 to TRBJ2-1, with a tentative D call TRBD1 (6 bases). V lost 3 bases to trimming and J lost 10 bases, with 10 bases between them. CDR1 and CDR2 (germline): KGHSH, LQKENI. The CDR3 sequence is 12 residues long. The CDR3 region is CASSPGTIEQFF. The DNA for the CDR3 is TGTGCCAGCTCACCCGGGACAATAGAGCAGTTCTTC.

Ten or more counts support this clonotype. The rearrangement uses TRBV5-6 and TRBJ1-1; 9 bases match TRBD1. Germline loops: CDR1 SGHDT, CDR2 YYEEEE. J lost 2 bases, V lost 4 bases, and 6 bases had no gene match. The CDR3 is 15 amino acids. The DNA for the CDR3 is TGTGCCAGCAGCCCCACGGACAGGGGAAACACTGAAGCTTTCTTT. Translation gives CASSPTDRGNTEAFF.

The chain employs TRBV20-1 and TRBJ2-3, with D perhaps matching TRBD1 (6 bases). With 6 bases removed from V and 0 bases from J, the gap between germline ends came to 19 bases. The germline gives CDR1 DFQATT, CDR2 SNEGSKA (reference sequence). CDR3 length: 16 residues. The CDR3 DNA reads as TGCAGTGCCCCCGACCCGACAGGCCCTAGCACAGATACGCAGTATTTT. This encodes CSAPDPTGPSTDTQYF.

This rearrangement joins TRBV6-1 to TRBJ1-6; D is unclear. V lost 6 bases and J lost 0, with 12 bases in between. CDR1 is MNHNS and CDR2 is SASEGT in the germline V gene. This CDR3 has 16 amino acids. The CDR3 is CASSEFFSSYNSPLHF. For the CDR3, the DNA is TGTGCCAGCAGCGAATTTTTTAGCTCCTATAATTCACCCCTCCACTTT.

This clonotype has a count of ten or more. The V gene is TRBV29-1, the J gene TRBJ1-5; D not certain. This CDR3 is built from 14 residues. V was trimmed by 5 bases and J by 0 bases, leaving 11 bases between them. The V gene's germline CDR1 is SQVTM and CDR2 ANQGSEA. The DNA for the CDR3 is TGCAGCGTTTCACAGTCACCTAGCAATCAGCCCCAGCATTTT. Residues: CSVSQSPSNQPQHF.

The CDR3 loop reads CSANPGIQETQYF. DNA for the CDR3: TGCAGCGCAAACCCAGGGATCCAAGAGACCCAGTACTTC. This sequence joins TRBV29-1 and TRBJ2-5; possibly TRBD1 for D (5 bases). Trimming cost V 7 bases and J 1 base, with 13 bases left between them. Germline V gene data show CDR1 as SQVTM and CDR2 as ANQGSEA. The CDR3 runs to 13 residues.

This rearrangement joins TRBV12-3 or TRBV12-4 to TRBJ1-5, with 9 positions matching TRBD1. This CDR3 spans 16 amino acids. The trim removed 3 bases at V and 5 bases at J, leaving 8 bases unmatched. The CDR3 nucleotides read TGTGCCAGCAGTTTCTCGGACAGGGGATGGTATCAGCCCCAGCATTTT. The encoded protein is CASSFSDRGWYQPQHF.

The gene calls are TRBV29-1 and TRBJ2-5, with TRBD2 identical over 9 bases. The CDR3 runs 14 residues. Germline values: CDR1 SQVTM, CDR2 ANQGSEA. V was clipped by 2 bases and J by 7 bases; unmatched bases: 8. The CDR3 coding sequence is TGCAGCGTTGAAAGGCTAGCGGGAACGGGGACCCAGTACTTC. Its protein product is CSVERLAGTGTQYF. Full variable domain (remainder filled in from reference TRBV29-1 and TRBJ2-5): SAVISQKPSRDICQRGTSLTIQCQVDSQVTMMFWYRQQPGQSLTLIATANQGSEATYESGFVIDKFPISRPNLTFSTLTVSNMSPEDSSIYLCSVERLAGTGTQYFGPGTRLLVL.

J is TRBJ1-3 and V is TRBV5-1; perhaps TRBD1 as D (5 bases). Germline V CDR1 and CDR2: SGHRS, YFSETQ. This CDR3 spans 15 amino acids. Trimming removed 4 bases at V and 0 bases at J, with 11 bases between. The CDR3 sequence: CASSTGRSSGNTIYF. The CDR3 DNA reads as TGCGCCAGCAGCACAGGACGGAGCTCTGGAAACACCATATATTTT. The full variable domain, rest sourced from reference TRBV5-1 and TRBJ1-3, is KAGVTQTPRYLIKTRGQQVTLSCSPISGHRSVSWYQQTPGQGLQFLFEYFSETQRNKGNFPGRFSGRQFSNSRSEMNVSTLELGDSALYLCASSTGRSSGNTIYFGEGSWLTVV.

V usage is TRBV6-6 and J usage is TRBJ2-7; 7 bases are a match to TRBD1. Germline V gives CDR1 MNHNY, CDR2 SVGAGI (reference sequence). The CDR3 loop spans 11 amino acids. The J segment lost 6 bases and the V segment lost 7 bases, leaving 3 bases of the junction unmatched. This chain's CDR3 is CASTGQCEQYV. In DNA, the CDR3 is TGTGCCAGCACGGGACAGTGCGAGCAGTACGTC.

The rearrangement uses TRBV20-1 and TRBJ2-7, with 11 bases fitting TRBD2. The CDR3 loop spans 16 amino acids. The trim removed 5 bases at V and 6 bases at J, leaving 15 bases unmatched. Germline CDR1 is DFQATT and CDR2 is SNEGSKA (reference sequence). The CDR3 is CSAEGPSGGPLSEQYF. As DNA, the CDR3 is TGCAGTGCTGAAGGCCCTAGCGGGGGGCCCCTTAGCGAGCAGTACTTC.

In its sample, this clonotype was seen a few times. The CDR3 bases are TGCAGCGTTGCCCGGACTGAAGCTTTCTTT. Encoded protein: CSVARTEAFF. V is TRBV29-1 and J is TRBJ1-1; D unclear. Trimming removed 4 bases at V and 5 bases at J, with 5 bases between. The CDR3 extends over 10 amino acids. Germline V CDR1 and CDR2: SQVTM, ANQGSEA.

CDR3 region: CSAKDPLTDTQYF. CDR3 in DNA: TGCAGTGCTAAGGACCCGCTCACAGATACGCAGTATTTT. The J gene is TRBJ2-3, the V gene TRBV20-1; unclear D gene. There are 13 residues in the CDR3. Germline V CDR1 and CDR2: DFQATT, SNEGSKA (reference sequence). Trimming took off 4 bases at V and 2 bases at J, with 10 bases between the two ends.

This clonotype was detected many times. CDR3 coding DNA: TGTGCCAGCAGCTTGACTAGCGCGAACACAGATACGCAGTATTTT. This codes for CASSLTSANTDTQYF. This chain joins TRBV12-3 or TRBV12-4 and TRBJ2-3; TRBD2 matches 8 bases. CDR3 size: 15 residues. V lost 6 bases to trimming and J lost 2 bases; unmatched junction nucleotides: 7.